This TCR beta chain originates from a study of blood T cell repertoires in COVID-19. Study information: Collection of acute and convalescent COVID-19 samples took place in the United States, Italy and Spain.

In the authors' methods: By means of reference gene primer amplification, nucleated cell counts were estimated. Some clones are missing from TCRdb's copy, which holds only in-frame ones; the method was immunoSEQ multiplex PCR. V, J and clone size are those of that table, while D and trimming were read from the DNA. Among approximately 180,000 clones listed, 85% to 90% were seen once. Everyone who took part was 18 to 89 years old, and they came from 20 to 25 US areas. Clinical history reported by participants formed the basis on which cohorts were assigned. The CDR3 runs to 12 residues. Germline V gene sequence: CDR1 MDHEN, CDR2 SYDVKM.

The source material was PBMCs or T cells enriched from blood (not recorded which). The rearrangement uses TRBV28 and TRBJ1-2; unclear D gene. This clonotype originated in a woman aged 40 to 50 with acute COVID-19. CDR3 nucleotide sequence: TGTGCAGCCGCGGGATTGAACTATGGCTACACCTTC. Its protein is CAAAGLNYGYTF.